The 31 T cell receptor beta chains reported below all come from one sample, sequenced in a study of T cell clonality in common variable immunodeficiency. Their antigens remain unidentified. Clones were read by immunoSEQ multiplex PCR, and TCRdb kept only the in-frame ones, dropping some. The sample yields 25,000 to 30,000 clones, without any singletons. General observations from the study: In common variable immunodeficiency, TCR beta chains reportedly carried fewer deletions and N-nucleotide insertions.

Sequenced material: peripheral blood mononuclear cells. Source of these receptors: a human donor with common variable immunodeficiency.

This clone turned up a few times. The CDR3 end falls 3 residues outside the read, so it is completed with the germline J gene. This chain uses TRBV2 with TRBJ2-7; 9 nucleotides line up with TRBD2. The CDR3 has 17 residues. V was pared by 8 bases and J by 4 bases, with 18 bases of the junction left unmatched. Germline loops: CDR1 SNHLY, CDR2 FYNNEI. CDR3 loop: CASGKFRGGRAPYEQYF. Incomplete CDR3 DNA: TGTGCCAGCGGGAAATTCAGGGGCGGGAGGGCCCCGTACGAG.

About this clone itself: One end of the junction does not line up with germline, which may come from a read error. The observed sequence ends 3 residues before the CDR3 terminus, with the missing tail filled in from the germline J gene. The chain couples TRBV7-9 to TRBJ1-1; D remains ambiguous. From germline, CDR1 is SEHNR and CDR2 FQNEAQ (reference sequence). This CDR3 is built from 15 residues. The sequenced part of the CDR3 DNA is TGTTCCAGCAGCCCAACGTTAGTATTCAACGCTGAA. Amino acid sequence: CSSSPTLVFNAE. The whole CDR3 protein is CSSSPTLVFNAEAFF.

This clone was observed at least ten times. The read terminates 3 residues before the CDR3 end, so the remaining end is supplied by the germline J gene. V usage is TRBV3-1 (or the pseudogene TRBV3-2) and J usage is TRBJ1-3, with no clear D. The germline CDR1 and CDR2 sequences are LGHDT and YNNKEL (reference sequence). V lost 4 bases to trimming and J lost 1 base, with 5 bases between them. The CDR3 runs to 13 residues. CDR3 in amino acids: CASSPSSGNTIYF. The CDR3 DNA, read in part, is TGTGCCAGCAGCCCTTCGTCTGGAAACACC.

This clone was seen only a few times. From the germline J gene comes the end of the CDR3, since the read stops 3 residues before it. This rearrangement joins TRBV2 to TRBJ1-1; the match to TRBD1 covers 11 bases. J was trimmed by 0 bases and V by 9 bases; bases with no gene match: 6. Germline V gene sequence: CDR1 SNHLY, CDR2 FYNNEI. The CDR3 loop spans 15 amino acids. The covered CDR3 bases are TGTGCCAGGGAAAGGACAGGGGGCTTGAACACTGAA. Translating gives CARERTGGLNTE. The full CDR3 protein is CARERTGGLNTEAFF.

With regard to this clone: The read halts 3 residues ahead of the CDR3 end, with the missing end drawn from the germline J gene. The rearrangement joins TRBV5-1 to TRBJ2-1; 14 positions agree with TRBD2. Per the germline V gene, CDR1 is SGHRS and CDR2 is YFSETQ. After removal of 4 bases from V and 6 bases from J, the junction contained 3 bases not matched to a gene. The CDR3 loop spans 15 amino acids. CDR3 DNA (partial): TGCGCCAGCAGCGGCGGACTAGCGGGAGGCAATGAG. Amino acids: CASSGGLAGGNE. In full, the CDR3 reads CASSGGLAGGNEQFF.

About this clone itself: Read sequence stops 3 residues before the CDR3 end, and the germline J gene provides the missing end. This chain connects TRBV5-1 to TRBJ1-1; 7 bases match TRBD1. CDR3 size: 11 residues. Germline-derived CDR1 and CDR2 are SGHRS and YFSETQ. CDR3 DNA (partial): TGCGCCAGCAGAAGGGACAGCTGG. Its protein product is CASRRDSW. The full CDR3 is CASRRDSWAFF.

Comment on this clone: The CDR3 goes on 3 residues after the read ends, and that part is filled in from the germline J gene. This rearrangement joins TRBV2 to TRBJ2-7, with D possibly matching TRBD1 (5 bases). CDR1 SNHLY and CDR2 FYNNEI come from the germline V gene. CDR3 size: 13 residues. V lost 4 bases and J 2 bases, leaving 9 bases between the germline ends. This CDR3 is CASSVQGTYEQYF. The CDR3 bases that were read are TGTGCCAGCAGTGTTCAGGGAACCTACGAG.

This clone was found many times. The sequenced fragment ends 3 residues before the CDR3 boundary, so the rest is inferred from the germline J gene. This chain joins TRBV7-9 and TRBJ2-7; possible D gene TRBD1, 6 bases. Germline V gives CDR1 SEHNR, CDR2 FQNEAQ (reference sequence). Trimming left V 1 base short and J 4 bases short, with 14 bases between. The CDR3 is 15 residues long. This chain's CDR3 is CASSLGTGTIYEQYF. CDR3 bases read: TGTGCCAGCAGCTTAGGTACAGGGACGATATACGAG.

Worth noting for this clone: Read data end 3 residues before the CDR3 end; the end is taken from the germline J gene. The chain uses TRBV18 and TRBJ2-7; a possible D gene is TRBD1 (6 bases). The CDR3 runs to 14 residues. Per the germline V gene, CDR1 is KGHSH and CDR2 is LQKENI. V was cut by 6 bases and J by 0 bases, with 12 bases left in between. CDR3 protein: CASSLGQISYEQYF. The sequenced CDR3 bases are TGTGCCAGCTCCCTTGGACAGATCTCCTACGAG.

CDR3 DNA (partial): TGTGCCAGTAGTATCAACCCGGGACAGGGAAGGGCCGGGGAG. Translation: CASSINPGQGRAGE. The entire CDR3 sequence reads CASSINPGQGRAGELFF. The chain is built from TRBV19 and TRBJ2-2; 9 nucleotides align to TRBD1. The read stops 3 residues short of the end of the CDR3; the missing end is completed from the germline J gene. Germline lookup yields CDR1 LNHDA and CDR2 SQIVND (reference sequence). The CDR3 has 17 amino acids. With 3 bases clipped from V and 6 bases from J, the junction kept 11 bases outside the gene matches.

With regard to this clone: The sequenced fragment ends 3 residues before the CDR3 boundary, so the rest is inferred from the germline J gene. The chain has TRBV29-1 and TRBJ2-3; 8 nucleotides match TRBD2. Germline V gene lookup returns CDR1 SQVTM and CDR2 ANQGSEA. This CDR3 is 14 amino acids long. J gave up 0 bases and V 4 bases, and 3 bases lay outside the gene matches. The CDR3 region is CSVVAGFSTDTQYF. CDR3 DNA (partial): TGCAGCGTTGTAGCGGGATTCAGCACAGATACG.

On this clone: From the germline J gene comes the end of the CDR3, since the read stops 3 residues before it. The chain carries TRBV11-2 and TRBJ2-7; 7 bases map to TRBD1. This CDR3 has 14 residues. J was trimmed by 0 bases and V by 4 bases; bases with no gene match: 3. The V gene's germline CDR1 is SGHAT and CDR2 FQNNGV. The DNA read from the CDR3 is TGTGCCAGCAGCTCGGACAGGTCCTCCTACGAG. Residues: CASSSDRSSYE. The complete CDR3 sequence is CASSSDRSSYEQYF.

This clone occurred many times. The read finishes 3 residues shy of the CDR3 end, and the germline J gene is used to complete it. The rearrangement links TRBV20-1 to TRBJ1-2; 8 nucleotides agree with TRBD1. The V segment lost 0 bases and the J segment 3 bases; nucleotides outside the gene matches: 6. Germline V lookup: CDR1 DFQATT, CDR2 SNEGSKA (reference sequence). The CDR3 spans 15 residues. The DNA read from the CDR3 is TGCAGTGCTAGAGAGGACAGGGCAATATACTATGGC. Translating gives CSAREDRAIYYG. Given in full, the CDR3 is CSAREDRAIYYGYTF.

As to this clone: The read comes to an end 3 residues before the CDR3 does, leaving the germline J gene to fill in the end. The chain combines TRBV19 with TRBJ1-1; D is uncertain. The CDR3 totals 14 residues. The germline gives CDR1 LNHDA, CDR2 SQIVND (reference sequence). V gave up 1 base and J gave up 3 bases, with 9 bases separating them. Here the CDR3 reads CASSIVSGYTEAFF. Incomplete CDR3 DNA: TGTGCCAGTAGTATAGTCTCGGGGTACACTGAA.

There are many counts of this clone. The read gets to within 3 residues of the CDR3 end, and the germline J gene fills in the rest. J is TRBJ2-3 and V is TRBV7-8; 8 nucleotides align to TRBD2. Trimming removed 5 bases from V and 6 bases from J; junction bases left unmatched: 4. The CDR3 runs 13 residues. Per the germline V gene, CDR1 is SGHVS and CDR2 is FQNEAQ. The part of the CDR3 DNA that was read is TGTGCCAGCAGCAGACTAGCGCCCGATACG. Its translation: CASSRLAPDT. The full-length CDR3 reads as CASSRLAPDTQYF.

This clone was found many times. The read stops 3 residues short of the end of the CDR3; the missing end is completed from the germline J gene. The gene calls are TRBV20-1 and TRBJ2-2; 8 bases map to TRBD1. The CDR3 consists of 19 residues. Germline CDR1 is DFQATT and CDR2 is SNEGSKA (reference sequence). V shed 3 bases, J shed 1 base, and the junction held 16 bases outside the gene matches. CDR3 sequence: CSASGGQGQSIMNTGELFF. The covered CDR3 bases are TGCAGTGCTAGCGGAGGACAGGGTCAGTCGATCATGAACACCGGGGAG.

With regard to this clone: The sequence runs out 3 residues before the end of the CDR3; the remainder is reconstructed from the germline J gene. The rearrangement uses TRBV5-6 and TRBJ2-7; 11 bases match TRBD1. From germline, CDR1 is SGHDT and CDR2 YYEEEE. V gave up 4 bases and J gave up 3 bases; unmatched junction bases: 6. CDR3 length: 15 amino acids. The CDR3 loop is CASSRTGTGGYEQYF. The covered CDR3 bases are TGTGCCAGCAGCCGTACCGGGACAGGGGGCTACGAG.

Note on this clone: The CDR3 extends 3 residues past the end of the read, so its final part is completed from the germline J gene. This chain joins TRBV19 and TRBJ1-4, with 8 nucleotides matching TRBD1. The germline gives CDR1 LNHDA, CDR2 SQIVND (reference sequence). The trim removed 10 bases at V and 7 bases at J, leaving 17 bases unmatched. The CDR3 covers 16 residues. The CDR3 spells CANPKGGGDRGEKLFF. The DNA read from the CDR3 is TGTGCCAACCCGAAAGGGGGGGGAGACAGGGGTGAAAAA.

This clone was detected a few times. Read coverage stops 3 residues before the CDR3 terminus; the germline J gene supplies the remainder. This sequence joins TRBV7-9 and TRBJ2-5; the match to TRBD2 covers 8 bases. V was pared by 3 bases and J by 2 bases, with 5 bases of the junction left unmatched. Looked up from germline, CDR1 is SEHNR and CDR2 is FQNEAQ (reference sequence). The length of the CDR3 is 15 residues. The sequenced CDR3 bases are TGTGCCAGCAGCTTCATAATAGCGGGGCAAGAGACC. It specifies CASSFIIAGQET. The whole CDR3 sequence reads CASSFIIAGQETQYF.

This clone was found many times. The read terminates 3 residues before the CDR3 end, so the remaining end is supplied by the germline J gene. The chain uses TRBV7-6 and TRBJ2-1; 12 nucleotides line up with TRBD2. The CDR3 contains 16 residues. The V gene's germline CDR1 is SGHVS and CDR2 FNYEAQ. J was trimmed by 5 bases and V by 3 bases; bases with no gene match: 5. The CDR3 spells CASSLLAGGVNNEQFF. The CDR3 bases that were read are TGTGCCAGCAGCTTGCTAGCGGGAGGGGTTAACAATGAG.

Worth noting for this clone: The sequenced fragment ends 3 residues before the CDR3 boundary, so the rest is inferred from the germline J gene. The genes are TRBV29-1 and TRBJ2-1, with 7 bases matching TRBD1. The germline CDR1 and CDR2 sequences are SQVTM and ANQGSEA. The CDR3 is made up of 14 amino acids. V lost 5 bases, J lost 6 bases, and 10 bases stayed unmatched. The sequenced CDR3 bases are TGCAGCGTTCCCTGTGCCGGGACAGTCAATGAG. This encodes CSVPCAGTVNE. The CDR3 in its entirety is CSVPCAGTVNEQFF.

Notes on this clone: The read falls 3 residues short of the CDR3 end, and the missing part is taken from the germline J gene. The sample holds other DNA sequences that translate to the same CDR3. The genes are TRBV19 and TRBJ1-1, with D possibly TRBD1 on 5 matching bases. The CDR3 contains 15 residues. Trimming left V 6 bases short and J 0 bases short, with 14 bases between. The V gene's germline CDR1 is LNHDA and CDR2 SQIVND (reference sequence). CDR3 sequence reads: CASRGQFGLNTEAFF. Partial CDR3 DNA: TGTGCCAGTAGGGGGCAGTTCGGGCTGAACACTGAA.

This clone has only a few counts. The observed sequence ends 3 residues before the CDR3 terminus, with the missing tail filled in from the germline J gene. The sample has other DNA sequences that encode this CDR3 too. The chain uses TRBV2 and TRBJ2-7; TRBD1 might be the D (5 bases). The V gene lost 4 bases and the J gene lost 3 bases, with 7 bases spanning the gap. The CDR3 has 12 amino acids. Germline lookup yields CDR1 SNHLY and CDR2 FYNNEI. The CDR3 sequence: CASSGQGYEQYF. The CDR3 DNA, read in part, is TGTGCCAGCAGTGGGCAGGGCTACGAG.

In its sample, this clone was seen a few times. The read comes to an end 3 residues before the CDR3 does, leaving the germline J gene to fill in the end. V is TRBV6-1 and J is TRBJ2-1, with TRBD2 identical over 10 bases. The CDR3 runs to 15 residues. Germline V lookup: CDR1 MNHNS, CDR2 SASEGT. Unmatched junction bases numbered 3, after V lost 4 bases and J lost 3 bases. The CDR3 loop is CASSVVAGGYNEQFF. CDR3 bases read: TGTGCCAGCAGTGTAGTAGCGGGAGGCTACAATGAG.

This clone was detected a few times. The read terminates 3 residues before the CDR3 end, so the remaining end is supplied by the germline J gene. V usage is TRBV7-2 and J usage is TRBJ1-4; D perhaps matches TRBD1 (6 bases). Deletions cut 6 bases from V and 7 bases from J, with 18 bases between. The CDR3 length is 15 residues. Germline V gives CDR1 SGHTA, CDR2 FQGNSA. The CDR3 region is CASSPAGGFPEKLFF. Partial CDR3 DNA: TGTGCCAGCAGTCCGGCTGGGGGCTTTCCTGAAAAA.

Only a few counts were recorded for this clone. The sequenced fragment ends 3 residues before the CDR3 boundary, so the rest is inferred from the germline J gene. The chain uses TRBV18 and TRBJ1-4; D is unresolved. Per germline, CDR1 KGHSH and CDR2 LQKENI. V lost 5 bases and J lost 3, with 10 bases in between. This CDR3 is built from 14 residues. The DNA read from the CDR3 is TGTGCCAGCTCAACGGGGTGGGCTAATGAAAAA. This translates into CASSTGWANEK. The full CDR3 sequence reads CASSTGWANEKLFF.

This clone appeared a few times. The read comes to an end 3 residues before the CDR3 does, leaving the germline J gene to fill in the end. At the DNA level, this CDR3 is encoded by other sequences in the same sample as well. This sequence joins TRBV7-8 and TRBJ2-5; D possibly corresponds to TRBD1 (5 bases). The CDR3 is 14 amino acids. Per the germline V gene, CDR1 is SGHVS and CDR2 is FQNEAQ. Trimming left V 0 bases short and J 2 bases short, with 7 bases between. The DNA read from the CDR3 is TGTGCCAGCAGCTTAGCAGGGGCTCAAGAGACC. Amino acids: CASSLAGAQET. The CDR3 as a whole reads CASSLAGAQETQYF. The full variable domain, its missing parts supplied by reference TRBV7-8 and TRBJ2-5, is GAGVSQSPRYKVAKRGQDVALRCDPISGHVSLFWYQQALGQGPEFLTYFQNEAQLDKSGLPSDRFFAERPEGSVSTLKIQRTQQEDSAVYLCASSLAGAQETQYFGPGTRLLVL.

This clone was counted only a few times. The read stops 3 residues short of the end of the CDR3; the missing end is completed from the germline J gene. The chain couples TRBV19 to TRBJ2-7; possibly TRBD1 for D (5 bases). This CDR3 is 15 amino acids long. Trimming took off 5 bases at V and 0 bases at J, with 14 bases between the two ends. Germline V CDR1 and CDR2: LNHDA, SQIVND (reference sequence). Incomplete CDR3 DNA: TGTGCCAGTAGTTCCCAGGGAATGAGCTCCTACGAG. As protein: CASSSQGMSSYE. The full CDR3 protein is CASSSQGMSSYEQYF.

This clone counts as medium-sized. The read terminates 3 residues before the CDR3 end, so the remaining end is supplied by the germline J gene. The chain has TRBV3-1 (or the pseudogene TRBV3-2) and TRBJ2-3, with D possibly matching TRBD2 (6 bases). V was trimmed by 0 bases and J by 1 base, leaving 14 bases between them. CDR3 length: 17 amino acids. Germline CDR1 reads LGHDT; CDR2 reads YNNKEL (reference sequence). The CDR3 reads CASSQDRGSGGTDTQYF. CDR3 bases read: TGTGCCAGCAGCCAAGACCGGGGGAGTGGTGGCACAGATACG.

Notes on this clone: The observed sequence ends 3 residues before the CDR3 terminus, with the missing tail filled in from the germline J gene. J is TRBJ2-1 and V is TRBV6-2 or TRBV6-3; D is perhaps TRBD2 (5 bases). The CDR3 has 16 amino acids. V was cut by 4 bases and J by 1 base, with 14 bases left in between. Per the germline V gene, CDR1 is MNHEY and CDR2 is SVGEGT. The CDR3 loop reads CASSLLAPGSYNEQFF. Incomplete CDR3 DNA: TGTGCCAGCAGTTTGTTAGCGCCCGGGTCCTACAATGAG.

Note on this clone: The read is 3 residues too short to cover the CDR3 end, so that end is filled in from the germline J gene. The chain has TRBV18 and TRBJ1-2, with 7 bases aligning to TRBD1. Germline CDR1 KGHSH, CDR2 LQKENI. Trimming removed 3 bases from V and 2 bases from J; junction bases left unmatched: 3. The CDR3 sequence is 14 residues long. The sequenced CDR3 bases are TGTGCCAGCTCACCCCCGGACAGGAACTATGGC. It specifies CASSPPDRNYG. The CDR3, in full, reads CASSPPDRNYGYTF. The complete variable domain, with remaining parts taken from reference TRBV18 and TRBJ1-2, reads NAGVMQNPRHLVRRRGQEARLRCSPMKGHSHVYWYRQLPEEGLKFMVYLQKENIIDESGMPKERFSAEFPKEGPSILRIQQVVRGDSAAYFCASSPPDRNYGYTFGSGTRLTVV.